A selection of T cell receptor beta chains follows, all from one sample in a study of CD8+ T cells in alopecia areata. TCRdb's copy holds only in-frame clones and misses some; the assay was immunoSEQ multiplex PCR. The data hold around 270,000 clones, with 58% observed a single time. The sequenced sample was CD4+ T cells sorted from blood, obtained at week 24, from a patient treated with tofacitinib. These TCRs come from a human donor with alopecia areata. CDR3s include the opening cysteine and the closing phenylalanine or tryptophan. D genes are given only for firm matches. The size entry is marked missing in some rows and otherwise reads once, few, many or a size class.

V gene: TRBV2; D gene: .; J gene: TRBJ2-7; clone size: few; CDR3 protein: CASSVGGAETYEQYF; CDR3 DNA: TGTGCCAGCAGTGTTGGGGGGGCAGAAACCTACGAGCAGTACTTC
V gene: TRBV5-1; D gene: TRBD1; J gene: TRBJ1-2; clone size: .; CDR3 protein: CASSLGQGNGYTF; CDR3 DNA: TGCGCCAGCAGCTTGGGACAGGGTAATGGCTACACCTTC
V gene: TRBV29-1; D gene: .; J gene: TRBJ1-2; clone size: .; CDR3 protein: CSFTTTFLTGGYTF; CDR3 DNA: TGCAGCTTCACCACAACGTTTTTAACGGGCGGCTACACCTTC
V gene: TRBV2; D gene: TRBD2; J gene: TRBJ2-3; clone size: .; CDR3 protein: CASSLTSATDTQYF; CDR3 DNA: TGTGCCAGCAGTTTGACTAGCGCAACAGATACGCAGTATTTT
V gene: TRBV29-1; D gene: .; J gene: TRBJ1-1; clone size: .; CDR3 protein: CSVDNYHAFF; CDR3 DNA: TGCAGCGTTGATAACTACCATGCTTTCTTT
V gene: TRBV5-1; D gene: .; J gene: TRBJ2-5; clone size: .; CDR3 protein: CASSLMGRQETQYF; CDR3 DNA: TGCGCCAGCAGCCTCATGGGGCGTCAAGAGACCCAGTACTTC
V gene: TRBV6-6; D gene: .; J gene: TRBJ2-7; clone size: .; CDR3 protein: CASSGRQGGGEQYF; CDR3 DNA: TGTGCCAGCAGTGGGAGACAGGGCGGGGGAGAGCAGTACTTC
V gene: TRBV4-2; D gene: .; J gene: TRBJ2-2; clone size: .; CDR3 protein: CASSPSGPHTGELFF; CDR3 DNA: TGTGCCAGCAGCCCGTCCGGGCCCCACACCGGGGAGCTGTTTTTT
V gene: TRBV29-1; D gene: TRBD1; J gene: TRBJ2-5; clone size: .; CDR3 protein: CSAGTGTGVRWGETQYF; CDR3 DNA: TGCAGCGCCGGGACCGGGACAGGGGTTCGGTGGGGAGAGACCCAGTACTTC
V gene: TRBV6-5; D gene: .; J gene: TRBJ2-3; clone size: .; CDR3 protein: CASSYAVRDTQYF; CDR3 DNA: TGTGCCAGCAGTTACGCTGTGCGAGATACGCAGTATTTT
V gene: TRBV11-2; D gene: .; J gene: TRBJ1-2; clone size: .; CDR3 protein: CASSSNVYGYTF; CDR3 DNA: TGTGCCAGCAGCTCGAACGTCTATGGCTACACCTTC
V gene: TRBV6-5; D gene: .; J gene: TRBJ1-6; clone size: .; CDR3 protein: CASSWGPGRAISPLHF; CDR3 DNA: TGTGCCAGCAGTTGGGGACCGGGACGGGCCATTTCACCCCTCCACTTT
V gene: TRBV5-1; D gene: .; J gene: TRBJ2-7; clone size: .; CDR3 protein: CASSLNGYEQYF; CDR3 DNA: TGCGCCAGCAGCTTGAACGGCTACGAGCAGTACTTC
V gene: TRBV5-1; D gene: .; J gene: TRBJ1-2; clone size: few; CDR3 protein: CASSSNLGPRGGYTF; CDR3 DNA: TGCGCCAGCAGCTCCAATCTTGGACCGCGCGGCGGCTACACCTTC
V gene: TRBV15; D gene: .; J gene: TRBJ1-2; clone size: .; CDR3 protein: CATSSATGVYGYTF; CDR3 DNA: TGTGCCACCAGCAGTGCTACGGGGGTTTATGGCTACACCTTC
V gene: TRBV5-1; D gene: .; J gene: TRBJ1-4; clone size: .; CDR3 protein: CASSLGPGVNEKLFF; CDR3 DNA: TGCGCCAGCAGCTTGGGGCCGGGAGTTAATGAAAAACTGTTTTTT
V gene: TRBV15; D gene: .; J gene: TRBJ2-7; clone size: .; CDR3 protein: CATSPSRIFGEQYF; CDR3 DNA: TGTGCCACCAGCCCGTCCCGGATATTCGGCGAGCAGTACTTC
V gene: TRBV4-1; D gene: TRBD1; J gene: TRBJ1-6; clone size: .; CDR3 protein: CASSQVGTGGSPLHF; CDR3 DNA: TGCGCCAGCAGCCAAGTGGGGACAGGGGGGTCACCCCTCCACTTT
V gene: TRBV28; D gene: .; J gene: TRBJ2-1; clone size: few; CDR3 protein: CASSRGAGQFF; CDR3 DNA: TGTGCCAGCAGCCGGGGGGCCGGGCAGTTCTTC
V gene: TRBV28; D gene: .; J gene: TRBJ1-2; clone size: .; CDR3 protein: CASSYSTSYSQEGGYTF; CDR3 DNA: TGTGCCAGCAGTTATTCCACCTCCTACTCGCAGGAGGGTGGCTACACCTTC
V gene: TRBV30; D gene: TRBD1; J gene: TRBJ1-1; clone size: .; CDR3 protein: CALRQGYGTEAFF; CDR3 DNA: TGTGCCCTACGACAGGGGTATGGCACTGAAGCTTTCTTT
V gene: TRBV29-1; D gene: .; J gene: TRBJ2-3; clone size: .; CDR3 protein: CSVGGQGTDTQYF; CDR3 DNA: TGCAGCGTTGGTGGGCAGGGTACAGATACGCAGTATTTT
V gene: TRBV29-1; D gene: .; J gene: TRBJ2-7; clone size: .; CDR3 protein: CSVGGQRPQHEQYF; CDR3 DNA: TGCAGCGTTGGTGGACAACGCCCACAACACGAGCAGTACTTC
V gene: TRBV6-5; D gene: .; J gene: TRBJ2-3; clone size: .; CDR3 protein: CASSSPVPDTQYF; CDR3 DNA: TGTGCCAGCAGTTCCCCGGTTCCAGATACGCAGTATTTT
V gene: TRBV7-2; D gene: .; J gene: TRBJ2-5; clone size: few; CDR3 protein: CASSLMGGQETQYF; CDR3 DNA: TGTGCCAGCAGCTTAATGGGTGGCCAAGAGACCCAGTACTTC
V gene: TRBV29-1; D gene: .; J gene: TRBJ1-6; clone size: few; CDR3 protein: CSVSRERGSPLHF; CDR3 DNA: TGCAGCGTTAGTCGGGAACGGGGGTCACCCCTCCACTTT
V gene: TRBV11-2; D gene: .; J gene: TRBJ2-7; clone size: .; CDR3 protein: CASSRDGNWEQYF; CDR3 DNA: TGTGCCAGCAGCCGAGACGGAAATTGGGAGCAGTACTTC
V gene: TRBV7-9; D gene: TRBD1; J gene: TRBJ2-3; clone size: .; CDR3 protein: CASRQGGTDTQYF; CDR3 DNA: TGTGCCAGCCGACAGGGAGGCACAGATACGCAGTATTTT
V gene: TRBV23-1; D gene: TRBD1; J gene: TRBJ1-5; clone size: .; CDR3 protein: CASSQSKGARQPQHF; CDR3 DNA: TGCGCCAGCAGTCAATCCAAGGGGGCACGGCAGCCCCAGCATTTT
V gene: TRBV30; D gene: .; J gene: TRBJ2-1; clone size: few; CDR3 protein: CAWSVIGRNYNEQFF; CDR3 DNA: TGTGCCTGGAGTGTGATCGGCAGGAATTACAATGAGCAGTTCTTC
V gene: TRBV5-1; D gene: .; J gene: TRBJ2-2; clone size: few; CDR3 protein: CASSLANPNTGELFF; CDR3 DNA: TGCGCCAGCAGCTTGGCTAACCCGAACACCGGGGAGCTGTTTTTT
V gene: TRBV5-1; D gene: .; J gene: TRBJ2-3; clone size: .; CDR3 protein: CASSYGGTDTQYF; CDR3 DNA: TGCGCCAGCAGCTATGGGGGGACAGATACGCAGTATTTT
V gene: TRBV29-1; D gene: TRBD2; J gene: TRBJ2-1; clone size: .; CDR3 protein: CSVGTSGQSSYNEQFF; CDR3 DNA: TGCAGCGTTGGGACTAGCGGTCAAAGCTCCTACAATGAGCAGTTCTTC
V gene: TRBV9; D gene: .; J gene: TRBJ2-1; clone size: .; CDR3 protein: CASSVSGSSSYNEQFF; CDR3 DNA: TGTGCCAGCAGCGTTTCCGGGTCTAGCTCCTACAATGAGCAGTTCTTC
V gene: TRBV30; D gene: .; J gene: TRBJ1-1; clone size: .; CDR3 protein: CAWKGGRRNTEAFF; CDR3 DNA: TGTGCCTGGAAAGGAGGCAGGAGGAACACTGAAGCTTTCTTT
V gene: TRBV29-1; D gene: .; J gene: TRBJ2-7; clone size: few; CDR3 protein: CSVRQKYEQYF; CDR3 DNA: TGCAGCGTTAGACAGAAGTACGAGCAGTACTTC
V gene: TRBV6-5; D gene: TRBD1; J gene: TRBJ1-2; clone size: .; CDR3 protein: CASSLRGQGHGYTF; CDR3 DNA: TGTGCCAGCAGTTTGCGGGGACAGGGGCATGGCTACACCTTC
V gene: TRBV7-6; D gene: TRBD1; J gene: TRBJ2-7; clone size: .; CDR3 protein: CASSPTGVEQYF; CDR3 DNA: TGTGCCAGCAGCCCGACAGGGGTCGAGCAGTACTTC
V gene: TRBV30; D gene: TRBD2; J gene: TRBJ2-3; clone size: .; CDR3 protein: CAWSVIRAGGGDTQYF; CDR3 DNA: TGTGCCTGGAGTGTCATCCGAGCGGGGGGAGGAGATACGCAGTATTTT
V gene: TRBV10-3; D gene: .; J gene: TRBJ1-5; clone size: .; CDR3 protein: CAISRETNQPQHF; CDR3 DNA: TGTGCCATCAGCAGAGAAACTAACCAGCCCCAGCATTTT